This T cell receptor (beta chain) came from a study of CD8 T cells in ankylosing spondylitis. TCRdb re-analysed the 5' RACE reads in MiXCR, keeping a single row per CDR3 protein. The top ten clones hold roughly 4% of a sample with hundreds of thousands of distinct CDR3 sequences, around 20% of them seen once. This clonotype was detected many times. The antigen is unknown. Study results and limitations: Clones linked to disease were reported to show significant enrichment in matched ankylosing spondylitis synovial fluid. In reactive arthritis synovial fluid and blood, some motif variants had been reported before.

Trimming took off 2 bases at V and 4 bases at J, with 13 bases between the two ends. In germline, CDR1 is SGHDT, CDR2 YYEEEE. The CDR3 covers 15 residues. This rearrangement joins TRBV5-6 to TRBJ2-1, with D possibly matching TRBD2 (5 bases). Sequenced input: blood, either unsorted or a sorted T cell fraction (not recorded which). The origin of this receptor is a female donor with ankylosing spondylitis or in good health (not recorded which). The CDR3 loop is CASSLGLAVYNEQFF. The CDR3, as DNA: TGTGCCAGCAGCTTAGGTCTAGCAGTTTACAATGAGCAGTTCTTC. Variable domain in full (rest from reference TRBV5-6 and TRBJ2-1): DAGVTQSPTHLIKTRGQQVTLRCSPKSGHDTVSWYQQALGQGPQFIFQYYEEEERQRGNFPDRFSGHQFPNYSSELNVNALLLGDSALYLCASSLGLAVYNEQFFGPGTRLTVL.